This T cell receptor (beta chain) appears in the sequencing data of a study of OX40 agonist ivuxolimab in advanced cancers. Assay used: immunoSEQ multiplex PCR; TCRdb lists only in-frame clones, some missing. This sample carries fewer than 75,000 clones, roughly nine tenths of them seen once, and the ten largest clones take around 2.2%. Patients were excluded for autoimmune disease history or systemic immunosuppression. V was cut by 2 bases and J by 4 bases, with 8 bases left in between. CDR3 length: 13 amino acids. Germline assignment: CDR1 SGDLS and CDR2 YYNGEE. The J gene is TRBJ2-3, the V gene TRBV9; D is uncertain. This receptor was taken from an adult with an advanced solid tumor such as melanoma, head and neck, liver or kidney cancer. The material sequenced was CD4+ or CD8+ T cells sorted from blood, taken in a trial of the OX40 agonist ivuxolimab. CDR3 in amino acids: CASSVTPSDTQYF. CDR3 coding DNA: TGTGCCAGCAGCGTGACTCCTTCAGATACGCAGTATTTT.